Described below is a single TCR beta chain sequence and its context. Its antigen is still unknown. The length of the CDR3 is 18 residues. V trimming: 0 bases; J trimming: 2 bases; junction bases outside the gene matches: 12. The germline V gene encodes CDR1 ENHRY and CDR2 SYGVKD. This specimen comes from a study of cytomegalovirus exposure and HLA in healthy donors. Across the study: A subsequent analysis stated that the 120 or so validation repertoires were run on the same platform as the roughly 670 first-cohort repertoires. General study points: Reported results showed that the classifier diagnosed cytomegalovirus status with high specificity and sensitivity. The study designated about 180 TCR beta chains cytomegalovirus-associated. Three chains tied to CMV proved CMV antigen-specific in vitro.

Repertoires were generated with immunoSEQ multiplex PCR, while TCRdb's copy carries only in-frame clones and drops some. The table shows 150,000 to 180,000 clones, with around 84% occurring only once. The clonotype comes from a human donor in good health. The specimen was PBMCs. The V and J genes are TRBV10-3 and TRBJ2-7; 8 positions agree with TRBD1. This CDR3 is CAISESEQGEGIAYEQYF. DNA for the CDR3: TGTGCCATCAGTGAGTCGGAACAGGGGGAAGGAATAGCCTACGAGCAGTACTTC.